This TCR beta chain was profiled in a study of T cells in Graves' hyperthyroidism and ophthalmopathy. Disease lasting under 3 months, a NOSPECS grade of at least 4, and a Clinical Activity Score of at least 3 were features of the ophthalmopathy patients. Ten or more counts support this clonotype. The CDR3 regions of TCR beta were amplified from RNA transcripts. The HTBI primer set served for first-round RT-PCR of the TCR CDR3. TCRdb re-called the multiplex PCR reads with MiXCR, one entry per CDR3 protein. The data show around 370,000 distinct CDR3 sequences, under 20% seen once. The junction had 5 bases not matched to a gene; V was cut back by 0 bases and J by 4 bases. CDR1 is SGHRS, CDR2 YFSETQ, per germline. The CDR3 totals 15 residues.

The source of this sequence is a man aged 18 to 29 with Graves' ophthalmopathy. The specimen was blood. The gene calls are TRBV5-1 and TRBJ1-1, with 8 bases matching TRBD1. This CDR3 reads CASSLGVTGGTEAFF. CDR3 DNA: TGCGCCAGCAGCTTGGGGGTAACAGGGGGCACTGAAGCTTTCTTT.